These 21 T cell receptor beta chains were all obtained from the same sample, sequenced in a study of blood T cell repertoires in COVID-19. Assay used: immunoSEQ multiplex PCR; TCRdb lists only in-frame clones, some missing. The sample lists approximately 250,000 clones, 86% occurring once. The sample was peripheral blood. The receptors were sampled from a man aged 30 to 45 who had recovered from COVID-19.

The chain joins TRBV18 to TRBJ1-5; 7 bases match TRBD1. CDR1 is KGHSH, CDR2 LQKENI, per germline. The CDR3 totals 15 residues. V was pared by 5 bases and J by 7 bases, with 11 bases of the junction left unmatched. CDR3 sequence reads: CASSAETGPEQPQHF. For the CDR3, the DNA is TGTGCCAGCTCAGCCGAGACAGGGCCGGAACAGCCCCAGCATTTT. Full variable domain (missing parts from reference TRBV18 and TRBJ1-5): NAGVMQNPRHLVRRRGQEARLRCSPMKGHSHVYWYRQLPEEGLKFMVYLQKENIIDESGMPKERFSAEFPKEGPSILRIQQVVRGDSAAYFCASSAETGPEQPQHFGDGTRLSIL.

V and J are TRBV7-2 and TRBJ2-7; TRBD2 agrees at 9 bases. With V trimmed by 3 bases and J by 3 bases, 9 bases remained unmatched. CDR1 and CDR2 (germline): SGHTA, FQGNSA. There are 16 residues in the CDR3. The CDR3 sequence: CASSFEGLAGFYEQYF. In DNA form, the CDR3 reads TGTGCCAGCAGCTTTGAAGGTCTAGCGGGATTCTACGAGCAGTACTTC.

The chain links TRBV18 to TRBJ1-1; 10 bases agree with TRBD1. Germline CDR1 is KGHSH and CDR2 is LQKENI. The CDR3 has 14 amino acids. V was clipped by 1 base and J by 4 bases; unmatched bases: 0. The CDR3 coding sequence is TGTGCCAGCTCACCACGGGACAGGGGCACTGAAGCTTTCTTT. Translation gives CASSPRDRGTEAFF.

The rearrangement joins TRBV21-1 to TRBJ2-1; no DNA check was done on the table's D call, TRBD1. TRBV21-1 is annotated as a pseudogene. The CDR3 totals 15 residues. The CDR3 nucleotides read TGTGCCAGCAGCGGTCAGGGGGCTCGCGACAATGAGCAGTTCTTC. Translating gives CASSGQGARDNEQFF.

The chain carries TRBV7-9 and TRBJ2-5; a possible D gene is TRBD1 (6 bases). Trimming took 3 bases from V and 5 from J, leaving 13 bases between them. The germline V gene has CDR1 SEHNR and CDR2 FQNEAQ (reference sequence). The CDR3 spans 14 residues. CDR3 sequence: CASSLNRAPETQYF. CDR3 nucleotide sequence: TGTGCCAGCAGCTTGAACAGGGCGCCGGAGACCCAGTACTTC.

The rearrangement joins TRBV11-2 to TRBJ1-1; 7 bases line up with TRBD1. Germline V gives CDR1 SGHAT, CDR2 FQNNGV. The CDR3 extends over 16 amino acids. With 5 bases clipped from V and 4 bases from J, the junction kept 13 bases outside the gene matches. The CDR3 spells CASSPSRDRLFTEAFF. As DNA, the CDR3 is TGTGCCAGCAGCCCCTCCCGGGACAGATTATTCACTGAAGCTTTCTTT.

The V and J genes are TRBV25-1 and TRBJ1-2, with D maybe TRBD1 (6 bases). CDR3 length equals 15 residues. Trimming cost V 4 bases and J 12 bases, with 24 bases left between them. Per germline, CDR1 MGHDK and CDR2 SYGVNS. The CDR3 DNA is TGTGCCAGCAGTGCTCAATTTAGGGGGGGTGCGGGAAACACCTTC. Translation gives CASSAQFRGGAGNTF.

In its sample, this clone was seen once. This sequence joins TRBV7-9 and TRBJ2-1, with 9 positions matching TRBD1. CDR1 is SEHNR and CDR2 is FQNEAQ in the germline V gene (reference sequence). Trimming removed 2 bases from V and 8 bases from J; junction bases left unmatched: 7. This CDR3 contains 15 residues. The CDR3 coding sequence is TGTGCCAGCAGCTTAAACAGGGGGCGCGGAGATGAGCAGTTCTTC. It yields the protein CASSLNRGRGDEQFF.

J is TRBJ1-4 and V is TRBV7-2; the match to TRBD1 covers 7 bases. The V gene's germline CDR1 is SGHTA and CDR2 FQGNSA. The CDR3 spans 16 residues. J was trimmed by 5 bases and V by 6 bases; bases with no gene match: 12. The CDR3 region has the DNA TGTGCCAGCAGTATAGTGAGGGGGCTCTCGAATGAAAAACTGTTTTTT. Its translation is CASSIVRGLSNEKLFF.

The CDR3 DNA reads TGTGCCAGCAGCCTCACAGGGGGCGGTGGAAACATTCAGTACTTC. Protein: CASSLTGGGGNIQYF. The V call is TRBV7-9, the J call TRBJ2-4, with 9 nucleotides matching TRBD1. The CDR3 spans 15 residues. The V and J ends lost 5 bases and 6 bases, in that order; junction bases with no gene match: 8. Germline CDR1 SEHNR, CDR2 FQNEAQ (reference sequence).

This clone showed up just a few times. This chain uses TRBV19 with TRBJ2-3, with D unresolved. The CDR3 totals 14 residues. CDR1 LNHDA and CDR2 SQIVND come from the germline V gene (reference sequence). Between the trimmed V and J ends, which lost 7 bases and 0 bases, there was a span of 11 bases. The chain's CDR3 is CASKRLTSTDTQYF. The CDR3 DNA reads as TGTGCCAGTAAACGACTTACTAGCACAGATACGCAGTATTTT. The whole variable domain, filled in from reference TRBV19 and TRBJ2-3, reads DGGITQSPKYLFRKEGQNVTLSCEQNLNHDAMYWYRQDPGQGLRLIYYSQIVNDFQKGDIAEGYSVSREKKESFPLTVTSAQKNPTAFYLCASKRLTSTDTQYFGPGTRLTVL.

The chain couples TRBV10-2 to TRBJ2-5; perhaps TRBD1 as D (5 bases). Germline V gives CDR1 WSHSY, CDR2 SAAADI. The ends were cut back, 2 bases at V and 3 bases at J, with 13 bases in the middle. This CDR3 has 15 residues. The CDR3 DNA reads as TGCGCCAGCAGTGAGAGACAGTATGGGAAAGAGACCCAGTACTTC. It translates to CASSERQYGKETQYF.

This clone was seen a handful of times. This chain links TRBV7-8 with TRBJ2-2; 7 bases align to TRBD1. The CDR3 extends over 21 amino acids. The trim removed 3 bases at V and 0 bases at J, leaving 19 bases unmatched. Germline V gene data show CDR1 as SGHVS and CDR2 as FQNEAQ. The CDR3 is CASSLMGSGTAGPSNTGELFF. The CDR3 DNA sequence: TGTGCCAGCAGCTTGATGGGGTCGGGGACAGCCGGACCTTCGAACACCGGGGAGCTGTTTTTT.

About this clone itself: One end of the junction varies from germline; a read error may be responsible. V is TRBV4-1 and J is TRBJ1-2; D uncertain. Germline V gene lookup returns CDR1 MGHRA and CDR2 YSYEKL. The CDR3 consists of 11 residues. The CDR3 DNA is TGCGCCAGCAGCCAAGCTGTTATCCGGGAGTTC. This gives the protein CASSQAVIREF.

The V and J genes are TRBV5-1 and TRBJ2-7; a weak D match, TRBD1 (6 bases). The germline V and J ends were trimmed by 2 bases and 4 bases, with 13 bases remaining between them. This CDR3 spans 14 amino acids. Germline CDR1 SGHRS, CDR2 YFSETQ. CDR3 DNA: TGCGCCAGCAGCTTTGCAGGGGAGAAATACGAGCAGTACTTC. Protein product: CASSFAGEKYEQYF.

The V and J genes are TRBV5-1 and TRBJ1-2; D call uncertain. CDR1 and CDR2 (germline): SGHRS, YFSETQ. V was shortened by 0 bases and J by 7 bases, with 10 bases between the two germline ends. The CDR3 sequence is 13 residues long. The chain's CDR3 is CASSLGRRGGYTF. DNA for the CDR3: TGCGCCAGCAGCTTGGGACGGCGGGGTGGCTACACCTTC.

The J gene is TRBJ2-1, the V gene TRBV5-8; TRBD2 might be the D (6 bases). The CDR3 sequence is 17 residues long. V was clipped by 4 bases and J by 6 bases, with 23 bases between them. Per the germline V gene, CDR1 is SGHTS and CDR2 is YDEGEE. The CDR3 coding sequence is TGTGCCAGCAGCCTGGCCTTCGGGGGACCCACGGGCAATGAGCAGTTCTTC. Its translation is CASSLAFGGPTGNEQFF.

The chain has TRBV14 and TRBJ2-5; 7 nucleotides agree with TRBD2. J lost 2 bases, V lost 5 bases, and 11 bases had no gene match. Germline lookup yields CDR1 SGHDN and CDR2 FVKESK. The CDR3 is 16 amino acids. Here the CDR3 DNA reads TGTGCCAGCAGCTCAATATGGGGGGGAGAACAAGAGACCCAGTACTTC. Encoded protein: CASSSIWGGEQETQYF.

The chain carries TRBV28 and TRBJ2-7, with 7 nucleotides matching TRBD1. Germline CDR1 MDHEN, CDR2 SYDVKM. The CDR3 totals 14 residues. The V and J ends lost 6 bases and 5 bases, in that order; junction bases with no gene match: 10. CDR3 protein: CASRDPGQDDEQYF. The CDR3 nucleotides are TGTGCCAGCAGGGATCCCGGACAGGATGACGAGCAGTACTTC.

The chain carries TRBV10-3 and TRBJ2-3; 8 positions match TRBD1. This CDR3 is built from 13 residues. The germline V gene has CDR1 ENHRY and CDR2 SYGVKD. The ends lost 8 bases at V and 0 bases at J; junction bases unmatched: 1. The CDR3 bases are TGTGCCATCGGACAGGGAAGCACAGATACGCAGTATTTT. It encodes CAIGQGSTDTQYF.

V usage is TRBV6-2 or TRBV6-3 and J usage is TRBJ2-1; 7 positions match TRBD2. J was trimmed by 2 bases and V by 4 bases; bases with no gene match: 2. Germline lookup yields CDR1 MNHEY and CDR2 SVGEGT. CDR3 length: 14 residues. The DNA of the CDR3 is TGTGCCAGCAGTTGGGGGACTACCTACAATGAGCAGTTCTTC. It is translated as CASSWGTTYNEQFF.